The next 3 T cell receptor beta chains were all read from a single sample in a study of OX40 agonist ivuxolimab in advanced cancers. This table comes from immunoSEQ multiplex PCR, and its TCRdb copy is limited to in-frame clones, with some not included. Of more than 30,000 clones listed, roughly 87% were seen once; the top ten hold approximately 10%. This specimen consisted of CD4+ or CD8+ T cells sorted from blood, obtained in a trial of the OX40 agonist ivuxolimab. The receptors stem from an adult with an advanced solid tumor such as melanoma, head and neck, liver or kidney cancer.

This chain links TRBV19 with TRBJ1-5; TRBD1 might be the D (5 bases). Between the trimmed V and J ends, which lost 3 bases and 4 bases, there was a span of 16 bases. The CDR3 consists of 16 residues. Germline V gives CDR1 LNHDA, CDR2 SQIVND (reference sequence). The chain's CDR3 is CASSISKTYRNQPQHF. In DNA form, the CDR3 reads TGTGCCAGTAGTATCTCAAAAACCTACAGGAATCAGCCCCAGCATTTT.

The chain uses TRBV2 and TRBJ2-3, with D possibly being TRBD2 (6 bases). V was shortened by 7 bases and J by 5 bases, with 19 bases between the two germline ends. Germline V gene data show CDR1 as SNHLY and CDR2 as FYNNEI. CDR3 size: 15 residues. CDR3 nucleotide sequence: TGTGCCAGCACCCGACGGAGGGATCTGGGAGATACGCAGTATTTT. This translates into CASTRRRDLGDTQYF. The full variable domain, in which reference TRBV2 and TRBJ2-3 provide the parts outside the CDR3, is EPEVTQTPSHQVTQMGQEVILRCVPISNHLYFYWYRQILGQKVEFLVSFYNNEISEKSEIFDDQFSVERPDGSNFTLKIRSTKLEDSAMYFCASTRRRDLGDTQYFGPGTRLTVL.

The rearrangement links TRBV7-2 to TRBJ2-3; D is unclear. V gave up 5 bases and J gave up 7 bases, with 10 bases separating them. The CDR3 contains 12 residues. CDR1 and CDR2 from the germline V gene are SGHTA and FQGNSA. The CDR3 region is CASSPRGHTQYF. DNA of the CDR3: TGTGCCAGCAGCCCTAGAGGACATACGCAGTATTTT.